These T cell receptor beta chains were read from a single sample in a study of T cells after yellow fever vaccination. TCRdb used MiXCR to reprocess the 5' RACE reads, holding one entry per CDR3 protein. The sample lists 250,000 to 350,000 distinct CDR3 sequences, around 6.8% seen once, with 18% in the top ten. The source was PBMCs, collected more than 40 days after the first yellow fever vaccination. These receptors all stem from a man between 18 and 35 years old who received the YFV17D yellow fever vaccine. Each CDR3 is given with its conserved first and last residue. A D gene is named only where the DNA matches it firmly. Rows may omit the clone size; those that give it use once, few, many or a size class.

>few|TRBV20-1|TRBJ2-1|TRBD1
CSASTGAGDEQFF
TGCAGTGCTTCGACAGGGGCAGGCGATGAGCAGTTCTTC
>few|TRBV20-1|TRBJ2-5|.
CSAPIRGETQYF
TGCAGTGCTCCGATCAGGGGAGAGACCCAGTACTTC
>few|TRBV7-2|TRBJ1-1|.
CASSLAGALTEAFF
TGTGCCAGCAGCTTAGCGGGGGCGCTCACTGAAGCTTTCTTT
>few|TRBV7-3|TRBJ2-1|.
CASSRTPLTGAQFF
TGTGCCAGCAGTCGTACTCCCCTGACGGGGGCTCAGTTCTTC
>few|TRBV20-1|TRBJ1-1|.
CSARYLSSMNTEAFF
TGCAGTGCTAGATATTTGTCCTCCATGAACACTGAAGCTTTCTTT
>few|TRBV7-2|TRBJ2-4|TRBD1
CASSLGGTGGGNIQYF
TGTGCCAGCAGCTTAGGGGGGACAGGGGGGGGAAACATTCAGTACTTC
>.|TRBV7-9|TRBJ2-1|TRBD2
CASSRTLGGGSYNEQFF
TGTGCCAGCAGCCGTACCTTAGGCGGGGGGTCCTACAATGAGCAGTTCTTC
>.|TRBV5-1|TRBJ2-1|TRBD1
CASSFATGKVNEQFF
TGCGCCAGCAGCTTTGCGACAGGGAAGGTCAATGAGCAGTTCTTC
>.|TRBV20-1|TRBJ2-5|TRBD1
CSADRQGRSQETQYF
TGCAGTGCTGACAGACAGGGGAGATCTCAAGAGACCCAGTACTTC
>many|TRBV7-2|TRBJ2-5|TRBD2
CASSAYGLAVLETQYF
TGTGCCAGCAGCGCGTACGGACTAGCGGTCCTAGAGACCCAGTACTTC
>many|TRBV6-1|TRBJ2-7|.
CASSRASSYEQYF
TGTGCCAGCAGTAGGGCCAGTTCCTACGAGCAGTACTTC
>.|TRBV7-2|TRBJ1-1|TRBD1
CASSSSGTGDTEAFF
TGTGCCAGCAGCTCCTCCGGGACAGGGGACACTGAAGCTTTCTTT
>few|TRBV5-1|TRBJ1-6|TRBD1
CASSLGPRQGDNSPLHF
TGCGCCAGCAGCTTGGGACCTCGACAGGGGGACAATTCACCCCTCCACTTT
>.|TRBV5-1|TRBJ2-7|.
CASSLAGRTDYEQYF
TGCGCCAGCAGCTTGGCCGGGCGGACAGACTACGAGCAGTACTTC
>.|TRBV12-3/TRBV12-4|TRBJ2-5|TRBD1
CASHQGDQETQYF
TGTGCCAGCCATCAGGGGGATCAAGAGACCCAGTACTTC